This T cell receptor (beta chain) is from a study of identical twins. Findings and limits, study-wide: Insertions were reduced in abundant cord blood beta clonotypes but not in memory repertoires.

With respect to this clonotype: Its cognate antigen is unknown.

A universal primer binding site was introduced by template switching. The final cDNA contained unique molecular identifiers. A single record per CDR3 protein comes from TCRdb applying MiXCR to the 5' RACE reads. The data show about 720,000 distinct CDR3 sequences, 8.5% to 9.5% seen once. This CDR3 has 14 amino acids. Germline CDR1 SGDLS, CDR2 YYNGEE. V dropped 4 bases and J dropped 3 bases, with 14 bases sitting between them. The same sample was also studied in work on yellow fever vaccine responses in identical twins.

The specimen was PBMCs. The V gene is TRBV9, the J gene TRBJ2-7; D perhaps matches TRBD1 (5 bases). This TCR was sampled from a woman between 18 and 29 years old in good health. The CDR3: CASSPAGKLYEQYF. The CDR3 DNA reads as TGTGCCAGCAGCCCCGCAGGGAAACTCTACGAGCAGTACTTC. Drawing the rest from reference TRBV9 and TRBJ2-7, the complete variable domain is DSGVTQTPKHLITATGQRVTLRCSPRSGDLSVYWYQQSLDQGLQFLIQYYNGEERAKGNILERFSAQQFPDLHSELNLSSLELGDSALYFCASSPAGKLYEQYFGPGTRLTVT.